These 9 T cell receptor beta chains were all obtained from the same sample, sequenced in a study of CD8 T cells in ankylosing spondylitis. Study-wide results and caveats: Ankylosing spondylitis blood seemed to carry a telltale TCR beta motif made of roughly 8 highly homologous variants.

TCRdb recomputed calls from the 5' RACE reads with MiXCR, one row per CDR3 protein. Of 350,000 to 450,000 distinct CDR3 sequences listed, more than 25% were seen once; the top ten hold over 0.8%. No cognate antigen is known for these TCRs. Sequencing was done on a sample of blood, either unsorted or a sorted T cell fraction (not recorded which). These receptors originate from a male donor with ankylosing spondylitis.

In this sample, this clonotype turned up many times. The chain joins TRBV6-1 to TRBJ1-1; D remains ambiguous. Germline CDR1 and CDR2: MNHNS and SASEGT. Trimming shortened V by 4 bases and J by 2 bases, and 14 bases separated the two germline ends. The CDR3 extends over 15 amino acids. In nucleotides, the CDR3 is TGTGCCAGCAGTGGGGAATTGTTCCCAAACACTGAAGCTTTCTTT. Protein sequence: CASSGELFPNTEAFF.

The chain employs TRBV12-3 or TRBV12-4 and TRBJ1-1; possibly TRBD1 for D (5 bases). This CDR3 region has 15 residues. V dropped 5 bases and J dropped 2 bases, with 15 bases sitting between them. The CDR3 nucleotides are TGTGCCAGCAGTCCCCAGGGTGGGAGAAACACTGAAGCTTTCTTT. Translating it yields CASSPQGGRNTEAFF.

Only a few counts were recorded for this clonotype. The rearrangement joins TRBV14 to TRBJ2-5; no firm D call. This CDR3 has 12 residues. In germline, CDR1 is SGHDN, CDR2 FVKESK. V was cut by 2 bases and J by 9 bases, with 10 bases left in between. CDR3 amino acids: CASSQLRWAQYF. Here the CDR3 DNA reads TGTGCCAGCAGCCAACTTCGGTGGGCCCAGTACTTC. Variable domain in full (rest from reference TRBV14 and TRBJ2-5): EAGVTQFPSHSVIEKGQTVTLRCDPISGHDNLYWYRRVMGKEIKFLLHFVKESKQDESGMPNNRFLAERTGGTYSTLKVQPAELEDSGVYFCASSQLRWAQYFGPGTRLLVL.

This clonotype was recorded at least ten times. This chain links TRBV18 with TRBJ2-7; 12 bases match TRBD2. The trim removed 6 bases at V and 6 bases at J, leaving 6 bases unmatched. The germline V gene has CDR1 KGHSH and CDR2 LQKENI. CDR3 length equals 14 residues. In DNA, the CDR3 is TGTGCCAGCTCCCCGACTAGCGGGAGTATCGAGCAGTACTTC. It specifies CASSPTSGSIEQYF.

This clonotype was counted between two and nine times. The DNA of the CDR3 is TGTGCCAGCAGTGAAAAGGGCGTTGTGAGGGAGACCCAGTACTTC. Encoded protein: CASSEKGVVRETQYF. This sequence joins TRBV2 and TRBJ2-5; D gene ambiguous. CDR1 and CDR2 (germline): SNHLY, FYNNEI. This CDR3 is built from 15 residues. Between the trimmed V and J ends, which lost 2 bases and 5 bases, there was a span of 15 bases.

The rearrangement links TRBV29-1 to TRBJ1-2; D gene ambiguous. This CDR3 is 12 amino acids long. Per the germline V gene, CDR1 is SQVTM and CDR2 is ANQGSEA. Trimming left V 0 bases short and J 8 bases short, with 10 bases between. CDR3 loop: CSVEDPGSGYTF. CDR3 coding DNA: TGCAGCGTTGAAGATCCCGGATCAGGCTACACCTTC.

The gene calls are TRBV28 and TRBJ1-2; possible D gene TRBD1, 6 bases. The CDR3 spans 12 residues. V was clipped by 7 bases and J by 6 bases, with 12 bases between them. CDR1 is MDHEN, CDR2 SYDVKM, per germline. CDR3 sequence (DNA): TGTGCCAGCACCATACAGGGCCATGGCTACACCTTC. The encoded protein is CASTIQGHGYTF.

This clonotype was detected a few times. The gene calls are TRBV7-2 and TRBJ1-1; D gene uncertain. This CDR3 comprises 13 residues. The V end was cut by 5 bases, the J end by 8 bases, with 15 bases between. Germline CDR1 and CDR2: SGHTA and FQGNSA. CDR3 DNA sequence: TGTGCCAGCAGCACCAGCGGCAGTCTCGAAGCTTTCTTT. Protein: CASSTSGSLEAFF.

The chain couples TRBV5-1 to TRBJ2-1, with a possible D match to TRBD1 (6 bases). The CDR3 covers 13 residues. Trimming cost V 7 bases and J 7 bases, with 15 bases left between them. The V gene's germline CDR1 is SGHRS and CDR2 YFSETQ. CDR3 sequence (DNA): TGCGCCAGCGGCCAGGGGTTCGGGAATGAGCAGTTCTTC. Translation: CASGQGFGNEQFF.